Following are 20 T cell receptor beta chains from one sample sequenced in a study of molecular identifiers for immune sequencing clone quantification. TCRdb independently ran MiXCR on the PCR reads; one entry per CDR3 protein. The sample shows 490,000 or so distinct CDR3 sequences, over 20% of them seen only once. The sequenced material came from naive CD8+ T cells from blood, with Jurkat cell RNA spiked in. Documented subset: FACS-sorted CD8+CD4-CCR7+CD45RA+ naive T cells. These TCRs come from a human donor in good health. Some libraries in this study had Jurkat cell RNA spiked in.

This clonotype was observed a handful of times. V is TRBV27 and J is TRBJ1-1; D remains ambiguous. V gave up 3 bases and J gave up 12 bases, with 11 bases separating them. Germline loops: CDR1 MNHEY, CDR2 SMNVEV (reference sequence). The CDR3 runs 11 residues. CDR3 DNA: TGTGCCAGCAGTTTCGGCGCCTCGTCTTTCTTT. It translates to CASSFGASSFF.

This clonotype came up a few times. This sequence joins TRBV20-1 and TRBJ2-7; perhaps D is TRBD1 or TRBD2 (5 bases each). The CDR3 covers 15 residues. V lost 6 bases to trimming and J lost 1 base, with 19 bases between them. Germline-derived CDR1 and CDR2 are DFQATT and SNEGSKA (reference sequence). The CDR3 nucleotides read TGCAGTGCGAGACCGGGACGAATGGTTTCCTACGAGCAGTACTTC. It translates to CSARPGRMVSYEQYF.

The chain uses TRBV20-1 and TRBJ2-5; TRBD2 is a possible D gene (5 bases). The germline V gene has CDR1 DFQATT and CDR2 SNEGSKA (reference sequence). V was shortened by 0 bases and J by 5 bases, with 16 bases between the two germline ends. The CDR3 sequence is 15 residues long. The CDR3 sequence is CSAREPWSSGETQYF. CDR3 in DNA: TGCAGTGCTAGAGAACCATGGTCCTCGGGGGAGACCCAGTACTTC.

This clonotype has ten or more counts. The chain couples TRBV5-6 to TRBJ2-3; possibly TRBD2 for D (6 bases). CDR3 length equals 15 residues. Between the trimmed V and J ends, which lost 3 bases and 1 base, there was a span of 12 bases. Germline loops: CDR1 SGHDT, CDR2 YYEEEE. The CDR3 is CASSYRDFGTDTQYF. For the CDR3, the DNA is TGTGCCAGCAGCTACCGGGACTTTGGCACAGATACGCAGTATTTT.

CDR3: CSVLGGGTDYYEQYF. Here the CDR3 DNA reads TGCAGCGTGTTAGGCGGCGGGACCGACTACTACGAGCAGTACTTC. The chain combines TRBV29-1 with TRBJ2-7; a possible D gene is TRBD2 (6 bases). V was cut by 6 bases and J by 3 bases, with 21 bases left in between. Germline values: CDR1 SQVTM, CDR2 ANQGSEA. The CDR3 totals 15 residues.

This clonotype was seen repeatedly, ten times or more. The J gene is TRBJ2-7, the V gene TRBV4-3, with 7 bases matching TRBD2. The V gene's germline CDR1 is LGHNA and CDR2 YSLEER. V dropped 7 bases and J dropped 1; count of bases not matched to a gene: 7. The CDR3 length is 14 residues. This CDR3 reads CASTPGLQSYEQYF. The CDR3, as DNA: TGCGCCAGCACCCCGGGACTACAGTCCTACGAGCAGTACTTC.

V is TRBV3-1 and J is TRBJ2-5; D not resolved. Trimming pared 0 bases from V and 4 bases from J, leaving 9 bases between. This CDR3 has 14 amino acids. Germline CDR1 is LGHDT and CDR2 is YNNKEL (reference sequence). In nucleotides, the CDR3 is TGTGCCAGCAGCCAAGAAGGCACCGGAGAGACCCAGTACTTC. Protein: CASSQEGTGETQYF.

Of note for this clonotype: With a much larger clone just one base away, this may be a read error. The CDR3 nucleotides read TGCAGTACTAGAGAAGCGGGAGAAGCCCTAGCCAAAAACATTCAGTACTTC. Its translation is CSTREAGEALAKNIQYF. J is TRBJ2-4 and V is TRBV20-1; 8 bases agree with TRBD2. Germline V gene data show CDR1 as DFQATT and CDR2 as SNEGSKA (reference sequence). The CDR3 contains 17 residues.

The chain uses TRBV11-2 and TRBJ2-5, with 10 bases lining up with TRBD2. From germline, CDR1 is SGHAT and CDR2 FQNNGV. V was clipped by 7 bases and J by 4 bases; unmatched bases: 3. This CDR3 is built from 13 residues. For the CDR3, the DNA is TGTGCCAGCACCTCTAGCGGGGGAGAGACCCAGTACTTC. Translated, it gives CASTSSGGETQYF.

This clonotype occurred many times. The gene calls are TRBV4-2 and TRBJ2-5; D gene ambiguous. V was cut by 0 bases and J by 1 base, with 12 bases left in between. This CDR3 has 16 residues. Germline CDR1 and CDR2: LGHNA and YNFKEQ. The DNA for the CDR3 is TGTGCCAGCAGCCAAGAATTTAGCAGATTCCAAGAGACCCAGTACTTC. Translation gives CASSQEFSRFQETQYF.

The rearrangement links TRBV20-1 to TRBJ2-3; tentatively, D is TRBD1 (6 bases). The V gene lost 6 bases and the J gene lost 8 bases, with 9 bases spanning the gap. CDR1 and CDR2 (germline): DFQATT, SNEGSKA (reference sequence). CDR3 length: 10 amino acids. DNA for the CDR3: TGCAGTGCCCGAGGGGGTACGCAGTATTTT. Residues: CSARGGTQYF.

This clonotype was picked up many times. V usage is TRBV15 and J usage is TRBJ2-3; D remains ambiguous. This CDR3 has 17 residues. Trimming left V 0 bases short and J 0 bases short, with 13 bases between. Germline V lookup: CDR1 LNHNV, CDR2 YYDKDF (reference sequence). The DNA of the CDR3 is TGTGCCACCAGCAGAGATCATGCCACAACCAGCACAGATACGCAGTATTTT. This sequence encodes CATSRDHATTSTDTQYF.

This clonotype was observed at least ten times. The gene calls are TRBV4-1 and TRBJ1-1; D unclear. V dropped 3 bases and J dropped 3 bases, with 11 bases sitting between them. The germline V gene encodes CDR1 MGHRA and CDR2 YSYEKL. CDR3 length: 14 residues. CDR3 loop: CASSQTDKYTEAFF. The CDR3 DNA reads TGCGCCAGCAGCCAGACCGATAAGTACACTGAAGCTTTCTTT.

This clonotype was counted only a few times. V gene TRBV5-4 combines with J gene TRBJ1-2; tentatively, D is TRBD1 (6 bases). Germline V gene lookup returns CDR1 SGHNT and CDR2 YYREEE (reference sequence). This CDR3 is 16 amino acids long. The germline V and J ends were trimmed by 3 bases and 0 bases, with 15 bases remaining between them. The CDR3 spells CASSWADRLANYGYTF. In DNA form, the CDR3 reads TGTGCCAGCAGCTGGGCCGACAGGCTAGCTAACTATGGCTACACCTTC.

The CDR3 is CASRDWGGAKNIQYF. DNA of the CDR3: TGTGCCAGTAGGGACTGGGGGGGGGCCAAAAACATTCAGTACTTC. The V gene is TRBV19, the J gene TRBJ2-4; 7 bases fit TRBD2. The V gene end was trimmed by 6 bases and the J gene end by 1 base; junction bases not matched to a gene: 6. Per the germline V gene, CDR1 is LNHDA and CDR2 is SQIVND (reference sequence). CDR3 size: 15 residues.

This clonotype was seen repeatedly, ten times or more. The chain carries TRBV4-1 and TRBJ2-2; the match to TRBD2 covers 7 bases. Germline V lookup: CDR1 MGHRA, CDR2 YSYEKL. The trim removed 5 bases at V and 6 bases at J, leaving 3 bases unmatched. The CDR3 loop spans 13 amino acids. The CDR3, as DNA: TGCGCCAGCAGCGGCGGGGGTGCCGGGGAGCTGTTTTTT. Translation gives CASSGGGAGELFF.

The chain is built from TRBV7-9 and TRBJ2-1; D is ambiguous. Germline loops: CDR1 SEHNR, CDR2 FQNEAQ (reference sequence). There are 15 residues in the CDR3. Trimming left V 4 bases short and J 4 bases short, with 14 bases between. The CDR3 region has the DNA TGTGCCAGCAGCTCCCCAGCTGTGGGGTACAATGAGCAGTTCTTC. Translated: CASSSPAVGYNEQFF. Full variable domain (outside the CDR3, taken from reference TRBV7-9 and TRBJ2-1): DTGVSQNPRHKITKRGQNVTFRCDPISEHNRLYWYRQTLGQGPEFLTYFQNEAQLEKSRLLSDRFSAERPKGSFSTLEIQRTEQGDSAMYLCASSSPAVGYNEQFFGPGTRLTVL.

The chain carries TRBV11-2 and TRBJ2-5, with D possibly TRBD2 on 7 matching bases. Germline V lookup: CDR1 SGHAT, CDR2 FQNNGV. Trimming took 5 bases from V and 1 from J, leaving 14 bases between them. The CDR3 contains 15 residues. CDR3 amino acids: CASSPGGGAQETQYF. CDR3 coding DNA: TGTGCCAGCAGCCCGGGGGGCGGGGCCCAAGAGACCCAGTACTTC. The full variable domain, rest sourced from reference TRBV11-2 and TRBJ2-5, is EAGVAQSPRYKIIEKRQSVAFWCNPISGHATLYWYQQILGQGPKLLIQFQNNGVVDDSQLPKDRFSAERLKGVDSTLKIQPAKLEDSAVYLCASSPGGGAQETQYFGPGTRLLVL.

The chain is built from TRBV7-9 and TRBJ2-1, with D possibly being TRBD1 or TRBD2 (5 bases each). From germline, CDR1 is SEHNR and CDR2 FQNEAQ (reference sequence). Trimming left V 1 base short and J 7 bases short, with 11 bases between. CDR3 length: 14 amino acids. CDR3 coding DNA: TGTGCCAGCAGCTTAGTAGACTGGGGGAATGAGCAGTTCTTC. Amino acids: CASSLVDWGNEQFF.

This clonotype was found a few times. The CDR3 sequence is CASSWEDTGELFF. The CDR3 region has the DNA TGCGCCAGCAGCTGGGAGGACACCGGGGAGCTGTTTTTT. V is TRBV5-1 and J is TRBJ2-2, with D maybe TRBD2 (6 bases). The length of the CDR3 is 13 residues. CDR1 SGHRS and CDR2 YFSETQ come from the germline V gene. Trimming left V 3 bases short and J 3 bases short, with 6 bases between.